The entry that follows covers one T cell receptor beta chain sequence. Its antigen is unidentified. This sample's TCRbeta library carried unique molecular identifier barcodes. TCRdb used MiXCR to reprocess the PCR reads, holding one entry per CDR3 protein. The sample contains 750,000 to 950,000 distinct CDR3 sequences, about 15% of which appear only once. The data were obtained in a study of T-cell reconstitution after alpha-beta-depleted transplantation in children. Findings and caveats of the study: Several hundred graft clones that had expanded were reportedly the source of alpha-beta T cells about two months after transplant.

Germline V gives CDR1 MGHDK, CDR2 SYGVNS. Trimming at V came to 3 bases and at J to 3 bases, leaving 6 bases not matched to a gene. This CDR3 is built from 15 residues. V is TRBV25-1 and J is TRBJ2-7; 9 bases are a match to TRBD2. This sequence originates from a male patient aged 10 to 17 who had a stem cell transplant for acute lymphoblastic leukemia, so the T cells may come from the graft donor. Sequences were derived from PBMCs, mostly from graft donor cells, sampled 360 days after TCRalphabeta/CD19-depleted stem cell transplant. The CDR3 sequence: CASSEWGTSYYEQYF. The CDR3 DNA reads TGTGCCAGCAGTGAGTGGGGGACTAGCTACTACGAGCAGTACTTC.